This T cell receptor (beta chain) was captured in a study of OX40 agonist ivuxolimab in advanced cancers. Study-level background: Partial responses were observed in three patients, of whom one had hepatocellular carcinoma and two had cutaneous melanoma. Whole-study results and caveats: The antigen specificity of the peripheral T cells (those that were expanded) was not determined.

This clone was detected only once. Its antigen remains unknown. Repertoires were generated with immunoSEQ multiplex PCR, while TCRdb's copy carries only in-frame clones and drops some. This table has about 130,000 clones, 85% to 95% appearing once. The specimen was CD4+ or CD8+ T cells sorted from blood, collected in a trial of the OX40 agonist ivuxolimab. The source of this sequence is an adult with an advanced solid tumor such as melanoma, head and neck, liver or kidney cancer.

CDR3 sequence (DNA): TGTGCCAGCAGTGAAATGGACCAGGGAAGAAACATTCAGTACTTC. It yields the protein CASSEMDQGRNIQYF. The rearrangement uses TRBV6-1 and TRBJ2-4, with TRBD1 as a possible D gene (5 bases). Germline V gene sequence: CDR1 MNHNS, CDR2 SASEGT. The CDR3 contains 15 residues. V lost 2 bases, J lost 6 bases, and 14 bases lay in between.